Below are 9 T cell receptor beta chains sequenced from a single sample in a study of cytomegalovirus exposure and HLA in healthy donors. The PCR employed 60 Vbeta primers together with 13 Jbeta primers. The repertoire was sequenced with immunoSEQ multiplex PCR; TCRdb's copy has only in-frame clones and lacks some. Found here are about 37,000 clones, more than 80% of them singletons; the top ten hold roughly 10%. The sample taken for sequencing was PBMCs. These receptors were obtained from a woman in her 40s in good health and CMV-seronegative.

The table lists this clone with a count of one. The J gene is TRBJ2-5, the V gene TRBV5-8; 16 bases fit TRBD2. V was pared by 4 bases and J by 2 bases, with 5 bases of the junction left unmatched. Germline loops: CDR1 SGHTS, CDR2 YDEGEE. This CDR3 is 17 amino acids long. The CDR3 reads CASSPGLAGGTQETQYF. CDR3 sequence (DNA): TGTGCCAGCAGCCCGGGACTAGCGGGGGGGACGCAAGAGACCCAGTACTTC. The whole variable domain, filled in from reference TRBV5-8 and TRBJ2-5, reads EAGVTQSPTHLIKTRGQQATLRCSPISGHTSVYWYQQALGLGLQFLLWYDEGEERNRGNFPPRFSGRQFPNYSSELNVNALELEDSALYLCASSPGLAGGTQETQYFGPGTRLLVL.

The V call is TRBV12-5, the J call TRBJ1-5, with D hard to call. Trimming left V 2 bases short and J 1 base short, with 15 bases between. Germline CDR1 LGHNT, CDR2 FRNRAP. The CDR3 sequence is 17 residues long. CDR3 region: CASGLSSYVGSNQPQHF. The DNA of the CDR3 is TGTGCTAGTGGTTTGTCCTCGTACGTCGGGAGCAATCAGCCCCAGCATTTT. Full variable domain (missing parts from reference TRBV12-5 and TRBJ1-5): DARVTQTPRHKVTEMGQEVTMRCQPILGHNTVFWYRQTMMQGLELLAYFRNRAPLDDSGMPKDRFSAEMPDATLATLKIQPSEPRDSAVYFCASGLSSYVGSNQPQHFGDGTRLSIL.

The chain links TRBV28 to TRBJ2-7; 7 bases are a match to TRBD1. Germline loops: CDR1 MDHEN, CDR2 SYDVKM. CDR3 length equals 13 residues. V lost 5 bases and J lost 2; bases outside the gene matches: 3. The CDR3 region has the DNA TGTGCCAGCAGTCTGACAGGGCCCTACGAGCAGTACGTC. It is translated as CASSLTGPYEQYV.

This chain uses TRBV7-8 with TRBJ1-1; possibly TRBD1 for D (5 bases). V lost 1 base and J lost 1, with 10 bases in between. The CDR3 spans 15 residues. Germline loops: CDR1 SGHVS, CDR2 FQNEAQ. Written as DNA, the CDR3 is TGTGCCAGCAGCTTAGTATGGGGGGGGAACACTGAAGCTTTCTTT. Encoded protein: CASSLVWGGNTEAFF. Combining the CDR3 with reference TRBV7-8 and TRBJ1-1 gives the whole variable domain GAGVSQSPRYKVAKRGQDVALRCDPISGHVSLFWYQQALGQGPEFLTYFQNEAQLDKSGLPSDRFFAERPEGSVSTLKIQRTQQEDSAVYLCASSLVWGGNTEAFFGQGTRLTVV.

A few counts support this clone. The chain recombines TRBV27 with TRBJ1-5; D is unclear. Trimming stripped 4 bases from V and 3 bases from J, with 7 bases between. The CDR3 runs to 13 residues. CDR1 MNHEY and CDR2 SMNVEV come from the germline V gene (reference sequence). CDR3 protein: CASSSRPNQPQHF. The DNA for the CDR3 is TGTGCCAGCAGTTCCCGTCCCAATCAGCCCCAGCATTTT.

The chain is built from TRBV18 and TRBJ2-3; TRBD2 agrees at 13 bases. CDR1 and CDR2 from the germline V gene are KGHSH and LQKENI. The CDR3 loop spans 16 amino acids. The J segment lost 3 bases and the V segment lost 5 bases, leaving 5 bases of the junction unmatched. The CDR3 loop reads CASSSGLAGVTDTQYF. CDR3 coding DNA: TGTGCCAGCTCATCCGGACTAGCGGGGGTTACAGATACGCAGTATTTT.

This clone occurred once. This chain uses TRBV29-1 with TRBJ2-1; weak D call: TRBD2 (6 bases). Trimming removed 4 bases from V and 6 bases from J, with 10 bases in between. The CDR3 covers 12 residues. CDR1 and CDR2 (germline): SQVTM, ANQGSEA. The CDR3 spells CSVGVGGNEQFF. CDR3 in DNA: TGCAGCGTTGGTGTGGGAGGCAATGAGCAGTTCTTC.

The chain has TRBV6-6 and TRBJ1-2, with D possibly being TRBD1 (6 bases). CDR1 MNHNY and CDR2 SVGAGI come from the germline V gene (reference sequence). The V end was cut by 8 bases, the J end by 7 bases, with 17 bases between. The CDR3 loop spans 13 amino acids. CDR3 residues: CASVAGGATGYTF. The CDR3 DNA sequence: TGTGCCAGCGTCGCCGGGGGGGCGACTGGCTACACCTTC.

The rearrangement uses TRBV5-1 and TRBJ1-2; possibly TRBD1 for D (5 bases). The germline CDR1 and CDR2 sequences are SGHRS and YFSETQ. The CDR3 length is 16 residues. Between the trimmed V and J ends, which lost 0 bases and 2 bases, there was a span of 14 bases. CDR3 region: CASSLAGGEHNYGYTF. CDR3 bases: TGCGCCAGCAGCTTGGCCGGAGGGGAGCACAACTATGGCTACACCTTC.